This record covers a single TCR beta chain. No antigen is known for it. Nominally healthy donors were sampled, though unrecorded immune exposures were likely. These data come from a study of cytomegalovirus exposure and HLA in healthy donors. The overall study: In a previous analysis, more than 90 million unique TCR beta sequences were found from 170 million or so T cells. Broader study findings: Apparent HLA restriction characterized most CMV-associated TCR beta chains in a later analysis. Presence/absence comparisons presumed near-even sequencing depth among donors.

Trimming pared 5 bases from V and 8 bases from J, leaving 14 bases between. Germline V gives CDR1 SGHVS, CDR2 FNYEAQ. The CDR3 contains 13 residues. This PCR relied on a set of 60 Vbeta primers and 13 Jbeta primers. Method: immunoSEQ multiplex PCR; TCRdb's copy keeps in-frame clones and lacks some. The profile shows around 120,000 clones, roughly three quarters of them singletons. The rearrangement uses TRBV7-6 and TRBJ2-3; no firm D call. Specimen: PBMCs. This receptor was identified in a man aged 30 to 45 in good health and CMV-seropositive. CDR3 sequence: CASSPSPTGTQYF. As DNA, the CDR3 is TGTGCCAGCAGCCCCTCCCCCACCGGTACGCAGTATTTT.